Below are 18 T cell receptor beta chains sequenced from a single sample in a study of blood T cell repertoires in COVID-19. Profiled with immunoSEQ multiplex PCR; TCRdb holds only in-frame clones, not every one. The table includes 34,000 or so clones, over 70% detected once. The specimen sequenced was peripheral blood. The receptors were gathered from a man aged 55 to 69 with active COVID-19.

The V gene is TRBV9, the J gene TRBJ2-3, with a possible D match to TRBD2 (6 bases). CDR3 length: 15 residues. Germline loops: CDR1 SGDLS, CDR2 YYNGEE. V was pared by 6 bases and J by 3 bases, with 17 bases between. Here the CDR3 reads CASTRSGKGTDTQYF. The DNA for the CDR3 is TGTGCCAGCACCCGTAGCGGAAAAGGGACAGATACGCAGTATTTT. Complete variable domain (other parts from reference TRBV9 and TRBJ2-3): DSGVTQTPKHLITATGQRVTLRCSPRSGDLSVYWYQQSLDQGLQFLIQYYNGEERAKGNILERFSAQQFPDLHSELNLSSLELGDSALYFCASTRSGKGTDTQYFGPGTRLTVL.

The CDR3 DNA follows: TGTGCCAGCAGTCGACTAGCGGAGATCTACAATGAGCAGTTCTTC. Residues: CASSRLAEIYNEQFF. The chain is built from TRBV6-4 and TRBJ2-1, with 9 bases that match TRBD2. CDR1 MRHNA and CDR2 SNTAGT come from the germline V gene. The ends lost 5 bases at V and 3 bases at J; junction bases unmatched: 5. This CDR3 is built from 15 residues.

To note about this clone: A junction end diverges from the germline sequence, so it may reflect a read error. The rearrangement links TRBV7-7 to TRBJ2-1; TRBD1 aligns across 7 bases. CDR3 length equals 14 residues. The germline V gene encodes CDR1 SSHAT and CDR2 FNYEAQ (reference sequence). The CDR3 region has the DNA TGTGCTAGCAGCAAAATACAGGGGACCGGTGAGCAGTTCTTC. This translates into CASSKIQGTGEQFF.

This clone was picked up one time. In nucleotides, the CDR3 is TGTGCCAGCAGTCGGGGTAGCAATCAGCCCCAGCATTTT. Its protein is CASSRGSNQPQHF. The chain uses TRBV6-5 and TRBJ1-5; no firm D call. The CDR3 contains 13 residues. Germline V gene lookup returns CDR1 MNHEY and CDR2 SVGAGI. V lost 5 bases and J 0 bases, leaving 5 bases between the germline ends.

The chain uses TRBV27 and TRBJ1-5; the D gene is possibly TRBD1 (6 bases). The V gene's germline CDR1 is MNHEY and CDR2 SMNVEV (reference sequence). This CDR3 has 14 amino acids. The germline V and J ends were trimmed by 5 bases and 6 bases, with 14 bases remaining between them. CDR3 loop: CASSIRGASQPQHF. CDR3 bases: TGTGCCAGCAGTATCCGGGGGGCTTCTCAGCCCCAGCATTTT.

The rearrangement links TRBV9 to TRBJ2-1; weak D call: TRBD2 (6 bases). V lost 0 bases, J lost 4 bases, and 8 bases lay in between. Germline V lookup: CDR1 SGDLS, CDR2 YYNGEE. This CDR3 has 14 residues. CDR3 amino acids: CASSVAGAYNEQFF. For the CDR3, the DNA is TGTGCCAGCAGCGTAGCGGGAGCATACAATGAGCAGTTCTTC.

In DNA, the CDR3 is TGTGCCAGCAGGACCAGGGGCCCGAGCTCCTACGAGCAGTACTTC. It encodes CASRTRGPSSYEQYF. This chain joins TRBV6-5 and TRBJ2-7; D possibly corresponds to TRBD1 (6 bases). V was cut by 6 bases and J by 0 bases, with 15 bases left in between. Germline CDR1 and CDR2: MNHEY and SVGAGI. The CDR3 is 15 residues long.

The V and J genes are TRBV19 and TRBJ2-3; TRBD2 is a possible D gene (5 bases). This CDR3 is built from 13 residues. Germline CDR1 and CDR2: LNHDA and SQIVND (reference sequence). Trimming pared 6 bases from V and 2 bases from J, leaving 9 bases between. CDR3 sequence (DNA): TGTGCCAGTAGGAGGGCCACCACAGATACGCAGTATTTT. Its protein is CASRRATTDTQYF.

The V call is TRBV9, the J call TRBJ2-1, with 7 bases identical to TRBD2. V lost 1 base to trimming and J lost 6 bases; unmatched junction nucleotides: 4. CDR3 length equals 14 residues. The germline CDR1 and CDR2 sequences are SGDLS and YYNGEE. Here the CDR3 reads CASSVLAERNEQFF. CDR3 bases: TGTGCCAGCAGCGTACTAGCGGAGCGCAATGAGCAGTTCTTC.

The V gene is TRBV2, the J gene TRBJ1-5; TRBD1 agrees at 9 bases. Germline loops: CDR1 SNHLY, CDR2 FYNNEI. There are 16 residues in the CDR3. Losses at the gene ends were 6 bases for V and 7 bases for J; bases not matched to a gene: 13. The CDR3: CASSHGQGRVDQPQHF. The CDR3, as DNA: TGTGCCAGCAGCCACGGACAGGGGCGGGTGGACCAGCCCCAGCATTTT.

This rearrangement joins TRBV28 to TRBJ1-2; 12 nucleotides align to TRBD1. Germline values: CDR1 MDHEN, CDR2 SYDVKM. Trimming cost V 2 bases and J 3 bases; bases outside gene matches: 7. The CDR3 runs 17 residues. The CDR3 sequence is CASSLVGTGGPHYGYTF. The DNA of the CDR3 is TGTGCCAGCAGTTTAGTTGGGACAGGGGGCCCCCACTATGGCTACACCTTC.

V and J are TRBV10-3 and TRBJ2-7; TRBD2 matches at 7 bases. CDR1 is ENHRY, CDR2 SYGVKD, per germline. The CDR3 is 14 amino acids. With V trimmed by 6 bases and J by 0 bases, 5 bases remained unmatched. This CDR3 reads CAISHGTNSYEQYF. The CDR3 coding sequence is TGTGCCATCAGCCACGGGACTAACTCCTACGAGCAGTACTTC.

V usage is TRBV5-1 and J usage is TRBJ2-3, with D possibly TRBD2 on 6 matching bases. The CDR3 is 14 amino acids. The germline V gene has CDR1 SGHRS and CDR2 YFSETQ. The germline V and J ends were trimmed by 4 bases and 0 bases, with 9 bases remaining between them. CDR3: CASSRGASTDTQYF. CDR3 coding DNA: TGCGCCAGCAGCCGCGGGGCTAGCACAGATACGCAGTATTTT.

The chain couples TRBV11-2 to TRBJ1-2; 7 bases are shared with TRBD1. Germline assignment: CDR1 SGHAT and CDR2 FQNNGV. Unmatched junction bases numbered 6, after V lost 5 bases and J lost 3 bases. There are 14 residues in the CDR3. For the CDR3, the DNA is TGTGCCAGCAGCCCTACAACAGGGGACTATGGCTACACCTTC. Amino acids: CASSPTTGDYGYTF.

This clone appeared a few times. V usage is TRBV5-1 and J usage is TRBJ2-7; 7 nucleotides align to TRBD2. This CDR3 region has 14 residues. Germline trimming cut 5 bases from V and 1 base from J; bases unmatched to any gene: 6. Germline V CDR1 and CDR2: SGHRS, YFSETQ. CDR3 nucleotides: TGCGCCAGCAGTTGGTCTAGCGGATCCTACGAGCAGTACTTC. Protein product: CASSWSSGSYEQYF. The full variable domain, in which reference TRBV5-1 and TRBJ2-7 provide the parts outside the CDR3, is KAGVTQTPRYLIKTRGQQVTLSCSPISGHRSVSWYQQTPGQGLQFLFEYFSETQRNKGNFPGRFSGRQFSNSRSEMNVSTLELGDSALYLCASSWSSGSYEQYFGPGTRLTVT.

By its share, this clone is medium-sized (0.01 to 0.1%). V is TRBV24-1 and J is TRBJ2-1, with a tentative D call TRBD2 (5 bases). Trimming took 4 bases from V and 9 from J, leaving 12 bases between them. Per the germline V gene, CDR1 is KGHDR and CDR2 is SFDVKD. This CDR3 comprises 13 residues. The CDR3 bases are TGTGCCACCAGTGACGGTAGCGTCAGTGAGCAGTTCTTC. This codes for CATSDGSVSEQFF.

The V call is TRBV28, the J call TRBJ1-4; possible D gene TRBD1, 6 bases. Germline CDR1 reads MDHEN; CDR2 reads SYDVKM. Deletions cut 6 bases from V and 7 bases from J, with 15 bases between. This CDR3 spans 14 amino acids. Here the CDR3 DNA reads TGTGCCAGCAGAAAACAGGGTAACGGTGAAAAACTGTTTTTT. Its translation is CASRKQGNGEKLFF.

This chain links TRBV12-3 or TRBV12-4 with TRBJ2-3, with D tentatively TRBD2 (5 bases). Trimming removed 5 bases from V and 13 bases from J, with 13 bases in between. This CDR3 has 11 residues. CDR3 residues: CASSASNAEYF. The CDR3 DNA follows: TGTGCCAGCAGTGCTAGCAACGCGGAGTATTTT.